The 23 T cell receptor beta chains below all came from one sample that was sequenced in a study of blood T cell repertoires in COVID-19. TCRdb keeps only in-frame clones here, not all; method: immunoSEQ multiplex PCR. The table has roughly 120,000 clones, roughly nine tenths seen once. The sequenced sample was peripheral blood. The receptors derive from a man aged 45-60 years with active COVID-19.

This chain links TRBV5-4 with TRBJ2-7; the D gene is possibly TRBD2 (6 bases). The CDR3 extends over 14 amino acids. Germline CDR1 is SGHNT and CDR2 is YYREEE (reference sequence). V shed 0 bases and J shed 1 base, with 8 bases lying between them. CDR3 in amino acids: CASSLGGVSYEQYV. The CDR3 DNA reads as TGTGCCAGCAGCTTGGGCGGGGTTTCCTACGAGCAGTACGTC.

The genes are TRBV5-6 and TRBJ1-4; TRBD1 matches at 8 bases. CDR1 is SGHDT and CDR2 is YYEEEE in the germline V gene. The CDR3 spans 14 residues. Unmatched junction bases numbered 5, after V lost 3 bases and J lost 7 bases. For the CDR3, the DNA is TGTGCCAGCAGCTCAAGACAGGGGAGTGAAAAACTGTTTTTT. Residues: CASSSRQGSEKLFF.

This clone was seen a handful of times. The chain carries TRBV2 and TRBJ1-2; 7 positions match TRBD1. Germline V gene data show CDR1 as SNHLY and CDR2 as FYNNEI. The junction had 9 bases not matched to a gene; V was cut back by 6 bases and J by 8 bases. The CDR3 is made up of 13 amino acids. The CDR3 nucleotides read TGTGCCAGCAGGACCAGGGGGGCGTACGGCTACACCTTC. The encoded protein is CASRTRGAYGYTF.

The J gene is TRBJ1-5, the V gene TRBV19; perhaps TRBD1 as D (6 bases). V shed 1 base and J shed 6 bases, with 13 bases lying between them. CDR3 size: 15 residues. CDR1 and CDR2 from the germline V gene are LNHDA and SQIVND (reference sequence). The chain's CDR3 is CASSIGQQGSQPQHF. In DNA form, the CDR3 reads TGTGCCAGTAGTATAGGGCAACAGGGAAGTCAGCCCCAGCATTTT. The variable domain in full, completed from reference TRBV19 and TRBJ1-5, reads DGGITQSPKYLFRKEGQNVTLSCEQNLNHDAMYWYRQDPGQGLRLIYYSQIVNDFQKGDIAEGYSVSREKKESFPLTVTSAQKNPTAFYLCASSIGQQGSQPQHFGDGTRLSIL.

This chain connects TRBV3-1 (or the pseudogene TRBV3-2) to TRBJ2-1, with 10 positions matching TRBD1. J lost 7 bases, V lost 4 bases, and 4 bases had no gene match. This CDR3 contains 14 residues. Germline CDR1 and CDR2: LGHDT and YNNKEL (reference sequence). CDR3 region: CASSPGQGENEQFF. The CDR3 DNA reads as TGTGCCAGCAGCCCCGGACAGGGGGAGAATGAGCAGTTCTTC.

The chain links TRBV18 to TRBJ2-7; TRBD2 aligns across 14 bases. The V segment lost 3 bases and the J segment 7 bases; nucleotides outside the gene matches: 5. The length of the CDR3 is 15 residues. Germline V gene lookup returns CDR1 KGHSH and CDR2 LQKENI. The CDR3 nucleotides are TGTGCCAGCTCACCTCCGGGACTAGCGGGAGTTGAGCAGTACGTC. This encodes CASSPPGLAGVEQYV.

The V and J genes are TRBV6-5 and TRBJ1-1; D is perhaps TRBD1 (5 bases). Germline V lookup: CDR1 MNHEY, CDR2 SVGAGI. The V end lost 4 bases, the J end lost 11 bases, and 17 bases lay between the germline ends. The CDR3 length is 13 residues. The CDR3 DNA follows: TGTGCCAGCAGTTCCCCCGTCGGACACCGGGCTTTCTTT. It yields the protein CASSSPVGHRAFF.

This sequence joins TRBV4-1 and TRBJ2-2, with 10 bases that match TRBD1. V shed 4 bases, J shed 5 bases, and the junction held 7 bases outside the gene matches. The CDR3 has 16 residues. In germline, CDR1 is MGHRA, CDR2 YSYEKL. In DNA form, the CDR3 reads TGCGCCAGCAGCCCACCTGACAGGGGGCCGACCGGGGAGCTGTTTTTT. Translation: CASSPPDRGPTGELFF.

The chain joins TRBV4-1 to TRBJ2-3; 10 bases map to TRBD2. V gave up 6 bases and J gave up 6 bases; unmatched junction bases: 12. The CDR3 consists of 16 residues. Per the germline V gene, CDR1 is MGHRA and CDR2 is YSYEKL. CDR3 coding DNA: TGCGCCAGCAGTCCTAGCGGGGGCGCGATAGGCGATACGCAGTATTTT. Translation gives CASSPSGGAIGDTQYF.

This CDR3 reads CAWSPGGLGYGYTF. CDR3 DNA: TGTGCCTGGAGTCCAGGGGGCCTGGGCTATGGCTACACCTTC. The chain recombines TRBV30 with TRBJ1-2; 8 positions match TRBD1. The CDR3 has 14 amino acids. Germline values: CDR1 GTSNPN, CDR2 SVGIG (reference sequence). The V segment lost 2 bases and the J segment 4 bases; nucleotides outside the gene matches: 6. Filled out from reference TRBV30 and TRBJ1-2, the complete variable domain reads SQTIHQWPATLVQPVGSPLSLECTVEGTSNPNLYWYRQAAGRGLQLLFYSVGIGQISSEVPQNLSASRPQDRQFILSSKKLLLSDSGFYLCAWSPGGLGYGYTFGSGTRLTVV.

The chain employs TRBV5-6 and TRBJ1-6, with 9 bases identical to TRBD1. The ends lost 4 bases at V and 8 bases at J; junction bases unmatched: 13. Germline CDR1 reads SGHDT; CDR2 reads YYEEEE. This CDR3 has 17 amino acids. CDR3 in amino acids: CASSRTDRGSSHSPLHF. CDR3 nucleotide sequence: TGTGCCAGCAGCCGGACGGACAGGGGAAGTAGTCATTCACCCCTCCACTTT.

CDR3 in amino acids: CAGWSGEGNIQYF. In DNA form, the CDR3 reads TGTGCCGGGTGGTCAGGGGAGGGAAACATTCAGTACTTC. The chain combines TRBV6-5 with TRBJ2-4, with D possibly being TRBD2 (7 bases). Germline V gene lookup returns CDR1 MNHEY and CDR2 SVGAGI. The CDR3 runs to 13 residues. Trimming removed 11 bases at V and 6 bases at J, with 17 bases between.

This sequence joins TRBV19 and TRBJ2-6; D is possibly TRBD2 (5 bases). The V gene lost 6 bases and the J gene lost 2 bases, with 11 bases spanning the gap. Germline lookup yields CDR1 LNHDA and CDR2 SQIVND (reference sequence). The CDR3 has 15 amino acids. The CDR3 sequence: CASSLAGTGANVLTF. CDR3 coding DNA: TGTGCCAGTAGCCTGGCGGGTACTGGGGCCAACGTCCTGACTTTC.

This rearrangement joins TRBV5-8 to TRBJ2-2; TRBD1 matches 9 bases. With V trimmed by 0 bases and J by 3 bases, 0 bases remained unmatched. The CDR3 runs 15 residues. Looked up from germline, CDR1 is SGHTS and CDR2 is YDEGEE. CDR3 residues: CASSLGTGDTGELFF. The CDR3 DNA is TGTGCCAGCAGCTTGGGGACAGGGGACACCGGGGAGCTGTTTTTT.

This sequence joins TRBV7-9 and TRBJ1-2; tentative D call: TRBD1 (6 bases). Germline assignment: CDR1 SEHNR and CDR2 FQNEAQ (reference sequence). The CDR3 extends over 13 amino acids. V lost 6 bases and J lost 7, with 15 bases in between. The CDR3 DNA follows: TGTGCCAGCAGGACCCTCACAGGGAGTGGCTACACCTTC. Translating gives CASRTLTGSGYTF.

In DNA form, the CDR3 reads TGTGCCAGCAGCCGGATCTCCGGGACAGTTAGCAATCAGCCCCAGCATTTT. It specifies CASSRISGTVSNQPQHF. The chain couples TRBV4-2 to TRBJ1-5; 7 positions match TRBD1. The V gene end was trimmed by 4 bases and the J gene end by 0 bases; junction bases not matched to a gene: 9. Germline V CDR1 and CDR2: LGHNA, YNFKEQ. The CDR3 totals 17 residues.

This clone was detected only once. Here the CDR3 reads CASTLLAGGGTEQFF. The CDR3 DNA reads as TGTGCCAGCACCTTACTAGCGGGAGGGGGGACTGAGCAGTTCTTC. This chain links TRBV6-5 with TRBJ2-1; 13 nucleotides line up with TRBD2. Germline-derived CDR1 and CDR2 are MNHEY and SVGAGI. The length of the CDR3 is 15 residues. V shed 7 bases and J 9 bases; nucleotides not matched to a gene: 9.

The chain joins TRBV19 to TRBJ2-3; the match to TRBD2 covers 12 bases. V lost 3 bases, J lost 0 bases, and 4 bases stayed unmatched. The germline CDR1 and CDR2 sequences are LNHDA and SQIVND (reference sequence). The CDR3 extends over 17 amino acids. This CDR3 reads CASSIRLAGGSTDTQYF. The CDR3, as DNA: TGTGCCAGTAGTATTAGGCTAGCGGGGGGGAGCACAGATACGCAGTATTTT.

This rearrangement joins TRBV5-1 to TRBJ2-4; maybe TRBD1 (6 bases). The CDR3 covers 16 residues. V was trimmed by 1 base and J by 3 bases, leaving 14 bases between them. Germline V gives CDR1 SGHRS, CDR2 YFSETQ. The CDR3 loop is CASSLTGSRGKNIQYF. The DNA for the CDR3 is TGCGCCAGCAGCTTGACAGGGAGTCGGGGCAAAAACATTCAGTACTTC.

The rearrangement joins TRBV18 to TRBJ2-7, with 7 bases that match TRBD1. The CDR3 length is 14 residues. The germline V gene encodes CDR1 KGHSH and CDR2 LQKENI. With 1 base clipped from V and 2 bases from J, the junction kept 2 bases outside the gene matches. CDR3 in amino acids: CASSPQQGPYEQYV. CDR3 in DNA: TGTGCCAGCTCACCACAACAGGGGCCCTACGAGCAGTACGTC.

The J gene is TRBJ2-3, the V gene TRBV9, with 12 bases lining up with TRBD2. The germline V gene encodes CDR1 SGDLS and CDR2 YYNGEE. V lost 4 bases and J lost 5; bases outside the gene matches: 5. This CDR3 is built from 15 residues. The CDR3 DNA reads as TGTGCCAGCAGCTCTAGCGGGGGGGCCGTAGATACGCAGTATTTT. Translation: CASSSSGGAVDTQYF.

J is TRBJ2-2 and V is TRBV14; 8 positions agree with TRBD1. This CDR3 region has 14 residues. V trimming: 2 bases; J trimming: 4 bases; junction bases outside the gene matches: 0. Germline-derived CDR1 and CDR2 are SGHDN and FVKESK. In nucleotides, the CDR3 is TGTGCCAGCAGCCAACAGGGGGCCACCGGGGAGCTGTTTTTT. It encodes CASSQQGATGELFF.

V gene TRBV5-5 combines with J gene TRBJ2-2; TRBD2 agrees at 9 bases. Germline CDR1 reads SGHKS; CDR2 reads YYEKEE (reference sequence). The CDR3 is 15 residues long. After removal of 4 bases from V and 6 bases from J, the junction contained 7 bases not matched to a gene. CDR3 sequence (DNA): TGTGCCAGCAGCGGCGGGACTAGCTACGCCGGGGAGCTGTTTTTT. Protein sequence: CASSGGTSYAGELFF.